This record concerns one TCR beta chain sequence. Germline CDR1 and CDR2: SQVTM and ANQGSEA. V lost 6 bases to trimming and J lost 5 bases, with 19 bases between them. The CDR3 totals 14 residues. TCRdb's table, derived via immunoSEQ multiplex PCR, lists solely in-frame clones and lacks some. The sample has some 2,500,000 clones, less than 95% seen once. This record comes from a study of shared clonotypes between healthy human individuals. The sample taken for sequencing was naive CD4+ T cells from PBMCs. Sample subset: CD45RA+ positively selected. This clonotype was obtained from a man younger than 30 in good health. Some clones in this sample may be carry-over from other donors' samples. This rearrangement joins TRBV29-1 to TRBJ2-5, with a possible D match to TRBD1 (6 bases). The CDR3 region has the DNA TGCAGCGTGAACAGGGTAGCCGTGGTGGAGACCCAGTACTTC. Its protein product is CSVNRVAVVETQYF.